This T cell receptor (beta chain) was identified in a study of T cell responses to AZD1222 COVID-19 vaccine (dated by TCRdb to the early 2020s). For the wider study: TCR sequencing was performed for over 230 trial participants, of whom roughly 200 were given two doses of AZD1222 and 26 were given two doses of MenACWY control vaccine. Trial participants were enrolled into age subgroups of 18-55, 56-69 and 70-plus years, which contained about 150, 28 and 57 TCR-sequenced participants, respectively. What the authors observed across the whole study: Conclusions about previously exposed vaccinees are limited, since just five or six AZD1222 recipients were seropositive for SARS-CoV-2 at baseline. Spike-specific TCR breadth and depth rose significantly after two AZD1222 doses compared with day 0 and with MenACWY recipients. Most participants were white British and females outnumbered males, and the authors suggested that clonal diversity may have been underestimated. The 56-69-year group was small, and its depth increase did not reach significance, likely because of low power. Because no day 14 peak-response samples were available, the repertoires could be characterized only after the peak T cell response. Epitopes outside the regions mutated in the B.1.351 and B.1.1.7 variants were reportedly recognized by nearly half of the unique spike-specific TCRs. Vaccine-associated CD4 TCRs spanned the whole spike protein, with dominant responses in regions 160-218 and 743-854.

Relative to germline, V is 8 bases shorter and J is 3 bases shorter, with 10 bases between their ends. There are 12 amino acids in the CDR3, from cysteine to phenylalanine inclusive. The kept DNA is CDR3 alone, 36 bases in frame from the first base. Sequences MNHEY (CDR1) and SVGAGI (CDR2) are obtained from the germline V gene. The sample's time point, from its label and the paper: about 28 days (+/-7) after the second vaccine dose. AZD1222 recipients whose second dose came at about 4 weeks and those whose second dose came at about 12 weeks were combined into one group, since spike-specific TCR depth and breadth did not differ between the two schedules. The vaccinee samples were drawn from two UK trials, COV001 and COV002, one of which was a single-blind randomized controlled phase 2/3 trial testing AZD1222 (ChAdOx1 nCoV-19) in healthy adults. For TCRbeta chain sequencing, PBMC samples were collected from trial participants at day 0 and at day 28 after the second dose.

On this clone: The clone's antigen remains unknown. Base quality data are lacking; no much larger clone is found one base away.

The CDR3 regions of human TCRbeta chains were analyzed by immunosequencing. Per the source publication's procedure: TCRs in the repertoires were matched against a reference library of SARS-CoV-2-specific TCRs that had been generated with the MIRA antigen-specificity platform. Breadth was defined as the fraction of unique TCRs that were SARS-CoV-2-associated, and depth was defined as the fraction of total T cells that were SARS-CoV-2-associated. Using the MIRA data, every spike-specific TCR was mapped to the spike region that the TCR reacted to and assigned to either a CD4 or a CD8 class. Log10-transformed breadth and depth values were compared by one-way ANOVA with Sidak's multiple comparisons tests. Entries here come from immuneACCESS through TCRdb and include only in-frame sequences with V and J called. Some clones fail to appear in such tables; in the studies checked, an unresolved V gene covers under half of the shortfall, and the cause of the remainder is unknown. That table supplies the V and J calls and clone size; D and trimming were determined from the DNA. Counted in this sample were over 150,000 clones; around 94% of them appeared once. The ten largest make up under 2% of the sample.

The TCR originated in an adult who received the AZD1222 COVID-19 vaccine. Sequenced material: peripheral blood, taken 28 days after the second AZD1222 dose. This receptor chain uses TRBV6-5 and TRBJ1-2; a tentative D match to TRBD1 spans 6 bases. The DNA sequence is as follows: TGTGCCAGCGAACAGGGTGACTATGGCTACACCTTC. It translates to CASEQGDYGYTF.